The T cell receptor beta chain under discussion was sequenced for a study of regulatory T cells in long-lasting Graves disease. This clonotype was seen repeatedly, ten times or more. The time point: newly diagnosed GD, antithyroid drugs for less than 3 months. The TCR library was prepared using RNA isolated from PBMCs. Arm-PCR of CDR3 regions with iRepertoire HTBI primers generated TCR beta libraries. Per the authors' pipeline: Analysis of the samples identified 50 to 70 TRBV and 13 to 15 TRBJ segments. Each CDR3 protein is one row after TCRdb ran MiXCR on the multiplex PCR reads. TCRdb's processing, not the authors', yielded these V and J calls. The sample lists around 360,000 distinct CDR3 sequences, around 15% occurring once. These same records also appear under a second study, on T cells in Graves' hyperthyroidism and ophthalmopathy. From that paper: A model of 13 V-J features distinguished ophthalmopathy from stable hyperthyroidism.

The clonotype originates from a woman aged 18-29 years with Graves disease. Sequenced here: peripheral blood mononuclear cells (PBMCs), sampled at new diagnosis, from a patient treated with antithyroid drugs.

The CDR3 reads CAWSGTGPNEQFF. The DNA for the CDR3 is TGTGCCTGGAGTGGGACCGGGCCCAATGAGCAGTTCTTC. This chain links TRBV30 with TRBJ2-1, with unresolved D. This CDR3 comprises 13 residues. Looked up from germline, CDR1 is GTSNPN and CDR2 is SVGIG (reference sequence). V lost 1 base and J 6 bases, leaving 10 bases between the germline ends.